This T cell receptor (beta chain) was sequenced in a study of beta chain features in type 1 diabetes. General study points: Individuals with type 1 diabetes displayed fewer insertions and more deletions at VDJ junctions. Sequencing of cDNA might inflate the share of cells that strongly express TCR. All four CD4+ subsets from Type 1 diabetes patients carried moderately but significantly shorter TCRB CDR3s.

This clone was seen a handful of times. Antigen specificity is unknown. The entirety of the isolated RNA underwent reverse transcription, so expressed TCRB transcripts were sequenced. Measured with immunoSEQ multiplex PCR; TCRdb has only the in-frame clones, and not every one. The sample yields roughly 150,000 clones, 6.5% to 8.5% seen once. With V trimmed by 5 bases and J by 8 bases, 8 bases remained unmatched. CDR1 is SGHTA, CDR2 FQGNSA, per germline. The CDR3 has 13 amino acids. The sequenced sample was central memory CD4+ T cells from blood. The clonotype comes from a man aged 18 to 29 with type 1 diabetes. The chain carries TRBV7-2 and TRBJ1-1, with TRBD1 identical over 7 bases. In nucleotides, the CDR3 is TGTGCCAGCAGCCCCCTCGACAGGGCCGAAGCTTTCTTT. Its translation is CASSPLDRAEAFF.